One sample yielded the 25 T cell receptor beta chains listed below, sequenced in a study of cytomegalovirus exposure and HLA in healthy donors (TCRdb year 2017). Libraries were built with the immunoSEQ multiplex PCR assay. TCRdb re-hosts the immuneACCESS table, in-frame sequences only. Its copies lack some clones; in the studies checked, an unresolved V gene accounts for under half of them, and the cause for the rest is not known. This sample comprises 150,000 to 200,000 clones, 84% of them detected only once. The ten largest account for 10% to 13% of the sample. The sample consisted of PBMCs. Receptor source: a man under 40 in good health and CMV-seropositive.

In DNA, the CDR3 is TGTGCCAGCAGTGTACCGGGTACGGGCCAAGAGACCCAGTACTTC. It codes for CASSVPGTGQETQYF. The chain is built from TRBV2 and TRBJ2-5; D is unclear. This CDR3 comprises 15 residues. Deletions cut 4 bases from V and 1 base from J, with 13 bases between. Germline values: CDR1 SNHLY, CDR2 FYNNEI.

The chain joins TRBV5-4 to TRBJ2-2; D is possibly TRBD1 (5 bases). CDR1 is SGHNT, CDR2 YYREEE, per germline (reference sequence). The CDR3 totals 17 residues. V was cut by 0 bases and J by 5 bases, with 17 bases left in between. The CDR3 DNA reads TGTGCCAGCAGCTTGGGGGCAGGGCCTTCATCTACCGGGGAGCTGTTTTTT. It is translated as CASSLGAGPSSTGELFF. The variable domain in full, with the rest retrieved from reference TRBV5-4 and TRBJ2-2, is ETGVTQSPTHLIKTRGQQVTLRCSSQSGHNTVSWYQQALGQGPQFIFQYYREEENGRGNFPPRFSGLQFPNYSSELNVNALELDDSALYLCASSLGAGPSSTGELFFGEGSRLTVL.

This clone was picked up a small number of times. This chain connects TRBV12-5 to TRBJ2-1; D might be TRBD2 (5 bases). CDR1 is LGHNT and CDR2 is FRNRAP in the germline V gene. The CDR3 length is 11 residues. The V end lost 4 bases, the J end lost 7 bases, and 5 bases lay between the germline ends. The CDR3: CASGSGNEQFF. The CDR3 DNA reads as TGTGCTAGTGGTTCGGGGAATGAGCAGTTCTTC. The variable domain in full, with the rest retrieved from reference TRBV12-5 and TRBJ2-1, is DARVTQTPRHKVTEMGQEVTMRCQPILGHNTVFWYRQTMMQGLELLAYFRNRAPLDDSGMPKDRFSAEMPDATLATLKIQPSEPRDSAVYFCASGSGNEQFFGPGTRLTVL.

The rearrangement joins TRBV5-1 to TRBJ1-2, with D tentatively TRBD1 (5 bases). Trimming took off 4 bases at V and 2 bases at J, with 9 bases between the two ends. The CDR3 extends over 13 amino acids. In germline, CDR1 is SGHRS, CDR2 YFSETQ. DNA of the CDR3: TGCGCCAGCAGCGGACAAGGGAACTATGGCTACACCTTC. Protein product: CASSGQGNYGYTF.

The genes are TRBV19 and TRBJ1-1; weak D call: TRBD1 (5 bases). Germline V gene lookup returns CDR1 LNHDA and CDR2 SQIVND (reference sequence). V gave up 5 bases and J gave up 1 base, with 8 bases separating them. CDR3 length equals 13 residues. In DNA form, the CDR3 reads TGTGCCAGTAGTGGCGGACAGAACACTGAAGCTTTCTTT. Translating gives CASSGGQNTEAFF.

Worth noting for this clone: Other DNA sequences of this sample code for an identical CDR3. The chain is built from TRBV5-1 and TRBJ2-2; perhaps TRBD1 as D (5 bases). CDR3 length equals 15 residues. The V end lost 0 bases, the J end lost 0 bases, and 6 bases lay between the germline ends. Germline CDR1 reads SGHRS; CDR2 reads YFSETQ. CDR3 loop: CASSLGQPNTGELFF. The CDR3 nucleotides are TGCGCCAGCAGCTTGGGACAGCCGAACACCGGGGAGCTGTTTTTT.

The V call is TRBV5-8, the J call TRBJ2-1; TRBD2 is a possible D gene (5 bases). The V and J ends lost 7 bases and 10 bases respectively, with 15 bases between them. Germline values: CDR1 SGHTS, CDR2 YDEGEE. The CDR3 runs 12 residues. The CDR3 protein is CASGRYEGEQFF. In DNA form, the CDR3 reads TGTGCCAGCGGACGCTACGAGGGCGAGCAGTTCTTC.

The J gene is TRBJ2-7, the V gene TRBV6-6; unclear D gene. V lost 2 bases to trimming and J lost 2 bases, with 7 bases between them. The CDR3 sequence is 13 residues long. Looked up from germline, CDR1 is MNHNY and CDR2 is SVGAGI (reference sequence). DNA for the CDR3: TGTGCCAGCAGTTACGGCCTTCCCTACGAGCAGTACTTC. It codes for CASSYGLPYEQYF.

The V and J genes are TRBV7-2 and TRBJ1-5; 8 nucleotides match TRBD1. Per germline, CDR1 SGHTA and CDR2 FQGNSA. This CDR3 is built from 18 residues. With 5 bases clipped from V and 5 bases from J, the junction kept 17 bases outside the gene matches. The CDR3 sequence is CASSLQVVAGGRDQPQHF. The CDR3 coding sequence is TGTGCCAGCAGCCTACAGGTCGTTGCAGGGGGCAGGGATCAGCCCCAGCATTTT.

CDR3 nucleotide sequence: TGTGCCAGCAGTGAGGCACTCAACAGGGTTGTGGGTGAAAAACTGTTTTTT. It codes for CASSEALNRVVGEKLFF. This chain connects TRBV2 to TRBJ1-4; D might be TRBD1 (6 bases). Germline CDR1 reads SNHLY; CDR2 reads FYNNEI. Trimming shortened V by 3 bases and J by 7 bases, and 21 bases separated the two germline ends. The CDR3 extends over 17 amino acids.

The chain recombines TRBV7-9 with TRBJ2-7; D call uncertain. CDR3 length: 14 amino acids. Germline V gene data show CDR1 as SEHNR and CDR2 as FQNEAQ (reference sequence). Trimming stripped 1 base from V and 0 bases from J, with 7 bases between. The DNA for the CDR3 is TGTGCCAGCAGCTTAGGGAGCGTCTCCTACGAGCAGTACTTC. Protein: CASSLGSVSYEQYF.

The J gene is TRBJ1-3, the V gene TRBV10-3, with TRBD1 identical over 7 bases. Germline V lookup: CDR1 ENHRY, CDR2 SYGVKD. This CDR3 spans 13 amino acids. V dropped 6 bases and J dropped 3; count of bases not matched to a gene: 2. The CDR3 loop reads CAIRGTDGNTIYF. The CDR3 nucleotides are TGTGCCATCAGGGGGACAGATGGAAACACCATATATTTT.

The chain has TRBV7-3 and TRBJ1-1, with 8 bases lining up with TRBD1. Trimming cost V 4 bases and J 4 bases; bases outside gene matches: 11. From germline, CDR1 is SGHTA and CDR2 FQGTGA. The CDR3 is 16 amino acids. Here the CDR3 reads CASSSQGAGSSTEAFF. Here the CDR3 DNA reads TGTGCCAGCAGCTCCCAGGGGGCTGGGTCGAGCACTGAAGCTTTCTTT.

The chain is built from TRBV7-2 and TRBJ2-7, with a tentative D call TRBD2 (6 bases). There are 13 residues in the CDR3. Germline CDR1 SGHTA, CDR2 FQGNSA. V gave up 4 bases and J gave up 2 bases, with 9 bases separating them. CDR3 protein: CASSWGLTYEQYF. The CDR3 nucleotides read TGTGCCAGCAGCTGGGGACTGACCTACGAGCAGTACTTC.

The J gene is TRBJ2-7, the V gene TRBV11-3; 11 nucleotides match TRBD1. There are 15 residues in the CDR3. After removal of 6 bases from V and 4 bases from J, the junction contained 8 bases not matched to a gene. The germline gives CDR1 SGHNT, CDR2 YENEEA. CDR3 protein: CASRTRTGGLYEQYF. The CDR3 DNA reads as TGTGCCAGCAGAACTCGGACAGGGGGCTTATACGAGCAGTACTTC.

The genes are TRBV18 and TRBJ1-2; TRBD1 is a possible D gene (6 bases). Trimming removed 6 bases from V and 4 bases from J, with 15 bases in between. The V gene's germline CDR1 is KGHSH and CDR2 LQKENI. The CDR3 has 14 residues. CDR3: CASSGAASGYGYTF. CDR3 DNA sequence: TGTGCCAGCTCGGGGGCGGCCTCTGGCTATGGCTACACCTTC. Combining the CDR3 with reference TRBV18 and TRBJ1-2 gives the whole variable domain NAGVMQNPRHLVRRRGQEARLRCSPMKGHSHVYWYRQLPEEGLKFMVYLQKENIIDESGMPKERFSAEFPKEGPSILRIQQVVRGDSAAYFCASSGAASGYGYTFGSGTRLTVV.

The gene calls are TRBV19 and TRBJ2-7; 10 nucleotides match TRBD1. V dropped 7 bases and J dropped 4; count of bases not matched to a gene: 7. This CDR3 is 14 amino acids long. The germline gives CDR1 LNHDA, CDR2 SQIVND (reference sequence). The CDR3 is CASKIRQGAYEQYF. Here the CDR3 DNA reads TGTGCCAGTAAAATCCGACAGGGGGCTTACGAGCAGTACTTC. The whole variable domain, filled in from reference TRBV19 and TRBJ2-7, reads DGGITQSPKYLFRKEGQNVTLSCEQNLNHDAMYWYRQDPGQGLRLIYYSQIVNDFQKGDIAEGYSVSREKKESFPLTVTSAQKNPTAFYLCASKIRQGAYEQYFGPGTRLTVT.

The rearrangement links TRBV10-3 to TRBJ1-4, with TRBD1 matching over 8 bases. Trimming removed 5 bases from V and 3 bases from J; junction bases left unmatched: 5. Germline-derived CDR1 and CDR2 are ENHRY and SYGVKD. The CDR3 sequence is 15 residues long. CDR3 in amino acids: CAISLTGAANEKLFF. In DNA form, the CDR3 reads TGTGCCATCAGTTTGACAGGGGCAGCTAATGAAAAACTGTTTTTT.

In its sample, this clone was seen many times. The chain carries TRBV19 and TRBJ2-3, with D perhaps TRBD2 (6 bases). V shed 6 bases and J shed 0 bases, with 13 bases lying between them. Germline CDR1 reads LNHDA; CDR2 reads SQIVND (reference sequence). This CDR3 spans 15 amino acids. CDR3 region: CASRPSGLSTDTQYF. The CDR3 nucleotides read TGTGCCAGTAGACCCTCGGGACTTAGCACAGATACGCAGTATTTT.

The chain employs TRBV30 and TRBJ1-2; 9 bases are shared with TRBD1. Losses at the gene ends were 3 bases for V and 10 bases for J; bases not matched to a gene: 6. The CDR3 covers 12 residues. Germline values: CDR1 GTSNPN, CDR2 SVGIG (reference sequence). The chain's CDR3 is CAWRRDRAAYTF. The CDR3 region has the DNA TGTGCCTGGAGAAGGGACAGGGCGGCCTACACCTTC.

The rearrangement joins TRBV11-1 to TRBJ2-6; no clear D gene. The germline V gene encodes CDR1 SGHAT and CDR2 FQDESV (reference sequence). Trimming took off 5 bases at V and 2 bases at J, with 13 bases between the two ends. CDR3 length equals 16 residues. This CDR3 is CASSPDIGAGANVLTF. CDR3 sequence (DNA): TGTGCCAGCAGCCCCGACATTGGTGCTGGGGCCAACGTCCTGACTTTC.

The chain is built from TRBV2 and TRBJ1-1; TRBD1 agrees at 10 bases. Germline values: CDR1 SNHLY, CDR2 FYNNEI. This CDR3 is 15 amino acids long. V lost 8 bases, J lost 4 bases, and 10 bases stayed unmatched. This CDR3 is CASGRTGGFGTEAFF. Here the CDR3 DNA reads TGTGCCAGCGGAAGGACAGGGGGTTTCGGCACTGAAGCTTTCTTT. Drawing the rest from reference TRBV2 and TRBJ1-1, the complete variable domain is EPEVTQTPSHQVTQMGQEVILRCVPISNHLYFYWYRQILGQKVEFLVSFYNNEISEKSEIFDDQFSVERPDGSNFTLKIRSTKLEDSAMYFCASGRTGGFGTEAFFGQGTRLTVV.

The rearrangement uses TRBV14 and TRBJ2-1, with D possibly matching TRBD1 (6 bases). This CDR3 is 17 amino acids long. Germline V gene lookup returns CDR1 SGHDN and CDR2 FVKESK. Trimming pared 1 base from V and 5 bases from J, leaving 18 bases between. This CDR3 is CASSQGLVGTGNNEQFF. For the CDR3, the DNA is TGTGCCAGCAGCCAAGGGCTGGTGGGAACAGGGAACAATGAGCAGTTCTTC.

This rearrangement joins TRBV7-6 to TRBJ1-3, with D unclear. This CDR3 is 15 amino acids long. Trimming removed 1 base from V and 7 bases from J, with 14 bases in between. The V gene's germline CDR1 is SGHVS and CDR2 FNYEAQ. CDR3 nucleotides: TGTGCCAGCAGCTTAGGGAGTCCAGGCGGGAACACCATATATTTT. It is translated as CASSLGSPGGNTIYF.

This chain uses TRBV5-1 with TRBJ2-1, with TRBD1 matching 10 bases. This CDR3 has 13 residues. V lost 5 bases to trimming and J lost 7 bases; unmatched junction nucleotides: 3. Per the germline V gene, CDR1 is SGHRS and CDR2 is YFSETQ. The CDR3 sequence is CASSRTGGNEQFF. The CDR3 bases are TGCGCCAGCAGTCGGACAGGGGGGAATGAGCAGTTCTTC.